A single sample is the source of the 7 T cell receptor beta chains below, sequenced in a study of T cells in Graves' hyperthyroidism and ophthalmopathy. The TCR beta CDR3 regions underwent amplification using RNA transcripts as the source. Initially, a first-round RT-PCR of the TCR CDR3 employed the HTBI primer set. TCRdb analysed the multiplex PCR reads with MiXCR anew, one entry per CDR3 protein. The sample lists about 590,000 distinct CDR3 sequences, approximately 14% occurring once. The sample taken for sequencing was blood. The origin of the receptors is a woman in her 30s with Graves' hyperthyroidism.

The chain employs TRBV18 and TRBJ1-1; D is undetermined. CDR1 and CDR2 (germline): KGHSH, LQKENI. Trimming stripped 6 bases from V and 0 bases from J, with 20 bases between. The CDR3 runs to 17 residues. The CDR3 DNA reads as TGTGCCAGCTCCCTTATTTCCTTTCGGCTAATGAACACTGAAGCTTTCTTT. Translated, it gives CASSLISFRLMNTEAFF.

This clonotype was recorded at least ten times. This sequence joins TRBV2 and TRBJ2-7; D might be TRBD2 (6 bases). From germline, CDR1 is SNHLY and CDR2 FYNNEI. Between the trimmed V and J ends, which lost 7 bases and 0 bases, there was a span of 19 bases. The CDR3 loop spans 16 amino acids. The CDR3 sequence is CASTSWEAVSSYEQYF. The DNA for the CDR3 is TGTGCCAGCACGTCCTGGGAGGCCGTCAGCTCCTACGAGCAGTACTTC.

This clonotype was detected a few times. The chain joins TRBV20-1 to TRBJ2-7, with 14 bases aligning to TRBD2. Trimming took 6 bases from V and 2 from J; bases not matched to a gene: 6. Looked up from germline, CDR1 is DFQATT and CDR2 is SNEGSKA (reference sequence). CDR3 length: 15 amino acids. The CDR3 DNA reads TGCAGTGCCGAGGGACTAGCGGGAGCTACCTACGAGCAGTACTTC. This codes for CSAEGLAGATYEQYF.

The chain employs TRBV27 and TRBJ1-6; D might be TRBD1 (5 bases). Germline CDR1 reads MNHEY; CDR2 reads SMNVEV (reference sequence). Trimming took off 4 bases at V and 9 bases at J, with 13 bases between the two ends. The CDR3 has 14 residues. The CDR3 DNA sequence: TGTGCCAGCAGTTCGGGGCCTTCTAGTTCACCCCTCCACTTT. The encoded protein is CASSSGPSSSPLHF.

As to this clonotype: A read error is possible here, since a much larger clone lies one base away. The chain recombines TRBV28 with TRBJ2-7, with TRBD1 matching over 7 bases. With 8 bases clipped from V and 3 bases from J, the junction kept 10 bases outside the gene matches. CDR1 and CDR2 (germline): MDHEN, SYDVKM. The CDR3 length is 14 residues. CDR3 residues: CASVTGTERYEQYF. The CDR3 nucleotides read TGTGCCAGCGTTACCGGGACAGAACGCTACGAGCAGTACTTC.

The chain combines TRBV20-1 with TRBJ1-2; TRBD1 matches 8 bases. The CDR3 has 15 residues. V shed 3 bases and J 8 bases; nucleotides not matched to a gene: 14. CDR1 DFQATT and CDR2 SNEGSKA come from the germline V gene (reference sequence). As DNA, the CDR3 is TGCAGTGCTAGTGAAGGTGCGGCAGGGGGCTTCGGCTACACCTTC. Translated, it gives CSASEGAAGGFGYTF.

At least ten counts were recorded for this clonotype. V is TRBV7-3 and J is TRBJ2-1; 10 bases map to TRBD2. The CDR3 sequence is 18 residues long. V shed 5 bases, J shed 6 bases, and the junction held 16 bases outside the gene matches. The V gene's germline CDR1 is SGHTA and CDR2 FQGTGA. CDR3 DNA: TGTGCCAGCAGCCCGCGGGGGGGAGGACTAGCGGAGGTCAATGAGCAGTTCTTC. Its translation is CASSPRGGGLAEVNEQFF.